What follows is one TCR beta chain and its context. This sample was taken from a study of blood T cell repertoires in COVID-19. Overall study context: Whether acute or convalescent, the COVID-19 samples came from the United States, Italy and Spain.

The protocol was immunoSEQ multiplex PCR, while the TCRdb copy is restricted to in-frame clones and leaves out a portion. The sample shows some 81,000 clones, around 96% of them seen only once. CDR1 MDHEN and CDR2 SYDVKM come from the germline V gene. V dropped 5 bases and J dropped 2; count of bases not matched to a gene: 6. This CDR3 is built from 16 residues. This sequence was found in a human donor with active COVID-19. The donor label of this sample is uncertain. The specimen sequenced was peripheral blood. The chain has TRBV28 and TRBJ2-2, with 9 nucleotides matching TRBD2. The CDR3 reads CASSPWTSVNTGELFF. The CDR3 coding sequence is TGTGCCAGCAGTCCATGGACTAGCGTTAACACCGGGGAGCTGTTTTTT.